These 20 T cell receptor beta chains were sequenced from one sample in a study of T cell responses to AZD1222 COVID-19 vaccine (dated by TCRdb to the early 2020s). The library was prepared using the immunoSEQ multiplex PCR assay. The table comes from immuneACCESS by way of TCRdb, which keeps in-frame sequences with V and J called. Part of the clones is missing from these tables; in studies checked, under half for an unresolved V gene and the rest for unknown reasons. The sample table shows around 35,000 clones, and 70% to 90% are seen once. The ten largest clones add up to roughly 6.2% of the sample. This specimen's time point label, interpreted: baseline before first vaccination. The sample was peripheral blood, taken on day 0 of AZD1222 vaccination. The receptors originated from an adult in good health.

J is TRBJ1-2 and V is TRBV7-9; no clear D. Trimming took 0 bases from V and 5 from J, leaving 19 bases between them. CDR1 is SEHNR and CDR2 is FQNEAQ in the germline V gene (reference sequence). The CDR3 runs to 17 residues. CDR3 coding DNA: TGTGCCAGCAGCTTAGCCCCATGGAGGGCGGATTCATATGGCTACACCTTC. Translating gives CASSLAPWRADSYGYTF.

The V and J genes are TRBV27 and TRBJ1-6, with TRBD1 matching over 10 bases. Germline values: CDR1 MNHEY, CDR2 SMNVEV (reference sequence). The CDR3 has 14 residues. Losses at the gene ends were 5 bases for V and 6 bases for J; bases not matched to a gene: 1. The CDR3 loop is CASSRTGGNSPLHF. CDR3 sequence (DNA): TGTGCCAGCAGTCGGACAGGGGGTAATTCACCCCTCCACTTT.

This clone has a single count. This chain joins TRBV5-4 and TRBJ2-7; 7 positions match TRBD2. Germline values: CDR1 SGHNT, CDR2 YYREEE (reference sequence). Trimming cost V 0 bases and J 4 bases; bases outside gene matches: 4. The CDR3 totals 14 residues. For the CDR3, the DNA is TGTGCCAGCAGCTTGGGACTAGCCGAGTACGAGCAGTACTTC. Translation gives CASSLGLAEYEQYF.

V usage is TRBV14 and J usage is TRBJ2-7, with 10 bases matching TRBD2. V was clipped by 3 bases and J by 3 bases; unmatched bases: 5. Looked up from germline, CDR1 is SGHDN and CDR2 is FVKESK. There are 15 residues in the CDR3. This chain's CDR3 is CASSQGPSGSYEQYF. CDR3 nucleotides: TGTGCCAGCAGCCAGGGGCCTAGCGGGAGCTACGAGCAGTACTTC.

V usage is TRBV6-2 or TRBV6-3 and J usage is TRBJ2-7; 7 nucleotides agree with TRBD2. The CDR3 extends over 17 amino acids. V lost 4 bases, J lost 0 bases, and 12 bases stayed unmatched. Per the germline V gene, CDR1 is MNHEY and CDR2 is SVGEGT. The CDR3 nucleotides are TGTGCCAGCAGTTTGAGGAGCGGGGCCGTTTTCTCCTACGAGCAGTACTTC. It is translated as CASSLRSGAVFSYEQYF.

V and J are TRBV5-1 and TRBJ1-6; D is ambiguous. The V gene lost 7 bases and the J gene lost 0 bases, with 8 bases spanning the gap. The CDR3 extends over 14 amino acids. Germline values: CDR1 SGHRS, CDR2 YFSETQ. The CDR3 bases are TGCGCCAGCTCGGAGGGCTCCTATAATTCACCCCTCCACTTT. Translated: CASSEGSYNSPLHF.

The genes are TRBV23-1 and TRBJ2-7; TRBD2 matches 14 bases. TRBV23-1 is an ORF, with its function uncertain. The CDR3 extends over 22 amino acids. V lost 2 bases to trimming and J lost 3 bases; unmatched junction nucleotides: 21. CDR3 DNA: TGCGCCAGCAGTCAAACCCCGCTGGCGGCCGAGAGCGGACTAGCGGGAGGCTACGAGCAGTACTTC. It encodes CASSQTPLAAESGLAGGYEQYF.

The rearrangement links TRBV5-5 to TRBJ2-1, with D possibly TRBD1 on 6 matching bases. The CDR3 has 14 residues. From germline, CDR1 is SGHKS and CDR2 YYEKEE (reference sequence). V lost 2 bases, J lost 7 bases, and 13 bases lay in between. The CDR3 bases are TGTGCCAGCAGCTTAACAGGGTCGAGAAATGAGCAGTTCTTC. Protein sequence: CASSLTGSRNEQFF.

J is TRBJ1-6 and V is TRBV4-2; D gene unclear. Between the trimmed V and J ends, which lost 0 bases and 14 bases, there was a span of 17 bases. Germline V lookup: CDR1 LGHNA, CDR2 YNFKEQ. The CDR3 runs to 15 residues. As DNA, the CDR3 is TGTGCCAGCAGCCAAGACGGGATGGGCCCTTTGACCCTCCACTTT. Its protein is CASSQDGMGPLTLHF.

The chain is built from TRBV5-1 and TRBJ1-4; 7 bases align to TRBD1. The CDR3 has 15 amino acids. Germline V CDR1 and CDR2: SGHRS, YFSETQ. V gave up 4 bases and J gave up 4 bases; unmatched junction bases: 7. CDR3 protein: CASSGTGTVNEKLFF. CDR3 DNA sequence: TGCGCCAGCAGCGGCACCGGGACAGTTAATGAAAAACTGTTTTTT.

V is TRBV20-1 and J is TRBJ2-5, with a tentative D call TRBD2 (6 bases). CDR3 length: 16 amino acids. Germline V gives CDR1 DFQATT, CDR2 SNEGSKA (reference sequence). Between the trimmed V and J ends, which lost 3 bases and 0 bases, there was a span of 17 bases. CDR3: CSASHVTSAYQETQYF. DNA for the CDR3: TGCAGTGCTAGTCACGTGACTAGTGCTTACCAAGAGACCCAGTACTTC.

The chain joins TRBV6-5 to TRBJ2-5; possibly TRBD1 or TRBD2 for D (6 bases each). V was shortened by 2 bases and J by 2 bases, with 15 bases between the two germline ends. Per the germline V gene, CDR1 is MNHEY and CDR2 is SVGAGI. The CDR3 runs 16 residues. The CDR3 nucleotides are TGTGCCAGCAGTTACGCCGTTGGGGGGCGACAAGAGACCCAGTACTTC. This sequence encodes CASSYAVGGRQETQYF.

V usage is TRBV5-8 and J usage is TRBJ2-7, with unresolved D. This CDR3 has 15 amino acids. The germline V and J ends were trimmed by 2 bases and 0 bases, with 12 bases remaining between them. Germline values: CDR1 SGHTS, CDR2 YDEGEE. CDR3 nucleotides: TGTGCCAGCAGCTTCTTCAGGTCGAGCTCCTACGAGCAGTACTTC. This gives the protein CASSFFRSSSYEQYF.

The chain uses TRBV25-1 and TRBJ2-5; no reliable D call. Germline CDR1 is MGHDK and CDR2 is SYGVNS. Trimming pared 2 bases from V and 4 bases from J, leaving 8 bases between. This CDR3 is 13 amino acids long. The CDR3 reads CASSEPSVETQYF. In DNA form, the CDR3 reads TGTGCCAGCAGTGAACCCTCGGTAGAGACCCAGTACTTC.

The chain uses TRBV7-2 and TRBJ1-2, with TRBD1 matching 7 bases. The CDR3 extends over 15 amino acids. V gave up 5 bases and J gave up 8 bases; unmatched junction bases: 14. The germline V gene encodes CDR1 SGHTA and CDR2 FQGNSA. Written as DNA, the CDR3 is TGTGCCAGCAGCCCGCCATACAGGTCCAGGGGGGGCTACACCTTC. Protein product: CASSPPYRSRGGYTF.

The chain is built from TRBV30 and TRBJ2-5, with a possible D match to TRBD1 (5 bases). Germline V gene sequence: CDR1 GTSNPN, CDR2 SVGIG (reference sequence). The CDR3 is made up of 14 amino acids. V was clipped by 1 base and J by 0 bases, with 9 bases between them. CDR3 sequence: CAWSGGSYQETQYF. The CDR3 nucleotides read TGTGCCTGGAGTGGGGGCTCGTACCAAGAGACCCAGTACTTC. Looking up the rest from reference TRBV30 and TRBJ2-5 gives the full variable domain: SQTIHQWPATLVQPVGSPLSLECTVEGTSNPNLYWYRQAAGRGLQLLFYSVGIGQISSEVPQNLSASRPQDRQFILSSKKLLLSDSGFYLCAWSGGSYQETQYFGPGTRLLVL.

The J gene is TRBJ2-5, the V gene TRBV7-9; perhaps TRBD1 as D (6 bases). Trimming cost V 10 bases and J 3 bases, with 12 bases left between them. From germline, CDR1 is SEHNR and CDR2 FQNEAQ (reference sequence). The CDR3 spans 12 residues. In DNA form, the CDR3 reads TGTGCCATCGGGACATCAAAAGAGACCCAGTACTTC. Translating gives CAIGTSKETQYF.

This clone occurred a few times. The chain has TRBV25-1 and TRBJ2-7, with D possibly TRBD2 on 5 matching bases. Trimming removed 3 bases at V and 0 bases at J, with 15 bases between. This CDR3 has 16 residues. In germline, CDR1 is MGHDK, CDR2 SYGVNS. As DNA, the CDR3 is TGTGCCAGCAGTGACCCTAAGGGAGCCGGCTCCTACGAGCAGTACTTC. It translates to CASSDPKGAGSYEQYF.

The chain carries TRBV6-5 and TRBJ2-5, with TRBD1 matching 7 bases. This CDR3 region has 13 residues. Germline-derived CDR1 and CDR2 are MNHEY and SVGAGI. Trimming at V came to 5 bases and at J to 5 bases, leaving 5 bases not matched to a gene. The CDR3 region has the DNA TGTGCCAGCAGTCGGGGACAGTCGGAGACCCAGTACTTC. Translated: CASSRGQSETQYF.

V gene TRBV28 combines with J gene TRBJ1-5, with D tentatively TRBD1 (6 bases). CDR3 length: 13 residues. Germline loops: CDR1 MDHEN, CDR2 SYDVKM. Trimming took 6 bases from V and 3 from J, leaving 9 bases between them. Written as DNA, the CDR3 is TGTGCCAGCAGCCGACAGGACAATCAGCCCCAGCATTTT. It is translated as CASSRQDNQPQHF.